This T cell receptor (beta chain) was obtained from a study of shared clonotypes between healthy human individuals (dated by TCRdb to the early 2020s). With regard to the full study: A couple of women and a few men aged 18 to 49 years were included in the cohort. Leukapheresis yielded between about 0.85 and 10 billion PBMCs per donor. Per donor, three plates each were used for CD4 naive and CD4 memory, two for CD8 naive, and one for CD8 memory. Blood TCR repertoires of five healthy adults were deeply sequenced to estimate repertoire size and the extent of clonotype sharing between individuals. To increase sequencing depth and limit assay-specific biases, TCR repertoire library preparation and sequencing were carried out by different laboratories using diverse techniques.

A remark on this clone: The antigen it recognizes is unknown. No per-base quality is available; no much larger clone lies one base away.

The donors were healthy, HIV-negative adults with no recently reported acute infections or vaccinations. Every donor was a Caucasian adult residing in Nashville, Tennessee, USA. CD4+ T cells were enriched by magnetic negative selection; naive cells were then positively selected on CD45RA, and the negative fraction formed the memory subset. Blood was collected by leukapheresis, and PBMCs were isolated by Ficoll-Histopaque density gradient centrifugation and then cryopreserved in liquid nitrogen vapor phase. Analytical flow cytometry was used to check the purity and quantity of each magnetically sorted T cell population. Genomic DNA was isolated from each sorted fraction and quantified by UV absorbance on a Nanodrop 2000c. Using the deep immunoSEQ assay, TCR CDR3 regions were amplified from genomic DNA by multiplex PCR. Extracted genomic DNA from each cell subset was spread evenly across all wells of several immunoSEQ 96-well plates, with each plate serving as a replicate. Each replicate PCR for sorted subsets received 200 ng genomic DNA, equal to roughly 33,000 T cell genomes. The purified libraries were quantified using a Qubit 3.0 fluorometer, sized with a Bioanalyzer 2100, and then quantified again using the KAPA Library Quantification kit. Every immunoSEQ 96-well plate was sequenced on a dedicated single-read 150-cycle Illumina NextSeq 550 flow cell. The original methods were these. The immunoSEQ output contained only junctional sequences without quality scores, so filtering could not match that applied to full-length reads. To assign V/J genes and CDR3, sequences were annotated against IMGT germline references using PyIR, a Python wrapper for IgBLAST v1.9. Reads were filtered out if the reads had weak V/J assignments (E-value above 1e-6), no CDR3, stop codons, out-of-frame junctions, or ambiguous translated residues. V3J clonotypes were defined by identical inferred V gene, J gene, and CDR3 amino acid sequence. Percentage overlap between repertoires was computed as shared unique clonotypes divided by the size of the smaller repertoire. Three approaches were used to assess repertoire richness: RTK rarefaction, the Chao1 estimator, and Recon v2.1 estimates of unobserved clonotypes. Generation probabilities for all TCRbeta clonotypes obtained by the gDNA method from four donors were computed using OLGA. TCRdb obtained this table from immuneACCESS and retained in-frame rearrangements with V and J assigned. These tables miss some clones; where compared with another copy, unresolved V genes account for less than half of the shortfall, and the remainder is unexplained. That table furnishes V, J and clone size, whereas the DNA furnished D and trimming. The sample table holds 2 million to 2.5 million clones, of which more than 90% were seen once. Together, the top ten hold roughly 0.13% of the sample.

CDR1 and CDR2, looked up from the germline V gene, are MDHEN and SYDVKM. The CDR3, cysteine through phenylalanine, is 12 amino acids long. CDR3 DNA is the only sequence kept; it has 36 bases, read in frame from the first base. V and J lose 7 bases and 6 bases, and a span of 9 bases separates them. Results and caveats for the whole study, not just this receptor: Sampling was restricted to blood, and TCR repertoires in tissue are likely to differ from TCR repertoires in blood. Clonotypes shared by all four sorted-subset donors showed higher generation probabilities than non-shared clonotypes. The small number of donors limited the genetic and exposure-history diversity represented. About 5% of naive CD4, 3.5% of naive CD8, roughly 2.5% of memory CD4, and approximately 0.39% of memory CD8 clonotypes were shared across several donors. Even with the large sequencing depth, rarefaction of the sorted-subset datasets indicated that sequencing was incomplete. Larger estimated clonotype richness was generally found for naive subsets than for memory subsets. Pairwise subsampling led to the expectation that sequencing depth would affect the degree of clonotype sharing among donors.

Material: naive CD4+ T cells sorted from blood. What this sample's cell subset or site label stands for: CD45RA+ positively selected. This TCR was recovered from a man between 18 and 29 years old in good health. The chain couples TRBV28 to TRBJ2-2; TRBD1 is a possible D gene, resting on 5 matching bases. For the CDR3, the sequence is CASTLGAGELFF. The base sequence is TGTGCCAGCACCTTAGGGGCCGGGGAGCTGTTTTTT.